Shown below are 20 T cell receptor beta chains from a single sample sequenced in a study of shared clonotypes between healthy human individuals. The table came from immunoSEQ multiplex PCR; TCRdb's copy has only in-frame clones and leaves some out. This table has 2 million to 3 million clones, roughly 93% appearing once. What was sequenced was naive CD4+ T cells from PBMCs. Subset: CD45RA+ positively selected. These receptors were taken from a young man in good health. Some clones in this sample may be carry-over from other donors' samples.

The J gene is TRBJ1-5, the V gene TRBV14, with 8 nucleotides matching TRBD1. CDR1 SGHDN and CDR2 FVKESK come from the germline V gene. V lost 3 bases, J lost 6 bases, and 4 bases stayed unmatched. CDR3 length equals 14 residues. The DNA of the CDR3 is TGTGCCAGCAGCCATCAGGGGGCGGGTCAGCCCCAGCATTTT. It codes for CASSHQGAGQPQHF.

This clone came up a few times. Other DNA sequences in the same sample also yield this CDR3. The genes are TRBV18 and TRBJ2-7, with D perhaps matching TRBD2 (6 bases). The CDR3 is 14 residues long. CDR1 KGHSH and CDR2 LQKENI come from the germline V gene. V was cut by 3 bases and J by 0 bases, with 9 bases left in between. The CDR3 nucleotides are TGTGCCAGCTCACCTACCGGGGGCTCCTACGAGCAGTACTTC. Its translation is CASSPTGGSYEQYF.

CDR3: CASTDQRGYEKLFF. The CDR3 nucleotides read TGTGCCAGCACCGACCAAAGAGGTTACGAAAAACTGTTTTTT. The genes are TRBV2 and TRBJ1-4; D remains ambiguous. Germline CDR1 is SNHLY and CDR2 is FYNNEI. The length of the CDR3 is 14 residues. The germline V and J ends were trimmed by 7 bases and 8 bases, with 17 bases remaining between them.

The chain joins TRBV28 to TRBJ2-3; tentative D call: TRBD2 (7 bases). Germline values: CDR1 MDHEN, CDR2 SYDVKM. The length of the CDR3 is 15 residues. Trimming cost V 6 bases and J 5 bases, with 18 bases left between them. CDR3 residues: CASSSKGGAGDTQYF. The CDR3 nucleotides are TGTGCCAGCAGCTCAAAGGGGGGGGCAGGAGATACGCAGTATTTT. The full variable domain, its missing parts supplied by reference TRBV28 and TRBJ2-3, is DVKVTQSSRYLVKRTGEKVFLECVQDMDHENMFWYRQDPGLGLRLIYFSYDVKMKEKGDIPEGYSVSREKKERFSLILESASTNQTSMYLCASSSKGGAGDTQYFGPGTRLTVL.

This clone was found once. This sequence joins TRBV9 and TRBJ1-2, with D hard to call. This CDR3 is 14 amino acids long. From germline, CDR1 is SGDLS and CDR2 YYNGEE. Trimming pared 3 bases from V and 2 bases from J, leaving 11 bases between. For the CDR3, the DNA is TGTGCCAGCAGCGAACGGGTCACCAACTATGGCTACACCTTC. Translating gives CASSERVTNYGYTF.

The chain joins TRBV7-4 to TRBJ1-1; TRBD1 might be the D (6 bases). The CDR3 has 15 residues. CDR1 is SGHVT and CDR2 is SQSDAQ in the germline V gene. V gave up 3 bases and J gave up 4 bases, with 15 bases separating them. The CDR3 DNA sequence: TGTGCCAGCAGCTTCGCCAGGGGAGTTCGCACTGAAGCTTTCTTT. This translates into CASSFARGVRTEAFF.

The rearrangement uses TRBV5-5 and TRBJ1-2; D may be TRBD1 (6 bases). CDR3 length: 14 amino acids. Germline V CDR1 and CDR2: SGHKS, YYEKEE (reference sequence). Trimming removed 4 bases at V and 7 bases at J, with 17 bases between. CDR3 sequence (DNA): TGTGCCAGCAGCCCGTCTCCAGGGGTTAGTGGCTACACCTTC. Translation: CASSPSPGVSGYTF.

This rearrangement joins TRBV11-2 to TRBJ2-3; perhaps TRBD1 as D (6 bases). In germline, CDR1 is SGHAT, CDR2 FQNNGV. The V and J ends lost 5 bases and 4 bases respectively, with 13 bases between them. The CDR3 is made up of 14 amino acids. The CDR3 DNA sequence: TGTGCCAGCAGCGTATACAGGGTCGCAGATACGCAGTATTTT. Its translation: CASSVYRVADTQYF.

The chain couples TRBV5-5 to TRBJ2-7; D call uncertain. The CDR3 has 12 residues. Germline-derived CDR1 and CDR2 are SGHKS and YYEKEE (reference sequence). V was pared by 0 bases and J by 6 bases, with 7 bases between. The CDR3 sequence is CASSLATLEQYF. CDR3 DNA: TGTGCCAGCAGCTTGGCCACCCTCGAGCAGTACTTC.

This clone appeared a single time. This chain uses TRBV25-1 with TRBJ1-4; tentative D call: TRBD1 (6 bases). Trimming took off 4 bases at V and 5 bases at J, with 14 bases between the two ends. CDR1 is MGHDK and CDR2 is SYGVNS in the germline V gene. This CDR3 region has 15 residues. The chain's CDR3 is CASSGSSTGNEKLFF. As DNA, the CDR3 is TGTGCCAGCAGTGGATCGAGTACAGGGAATGAAAAACTGTTTTTT.

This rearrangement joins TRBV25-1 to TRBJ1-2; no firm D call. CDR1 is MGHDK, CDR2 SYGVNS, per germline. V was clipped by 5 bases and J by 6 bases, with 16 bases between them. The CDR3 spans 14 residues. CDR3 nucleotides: TGTGCCAGCAGTCAGTTAACGAGGACGGATGGCTACACCTTC. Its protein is CASSQLTRTDGYTF.

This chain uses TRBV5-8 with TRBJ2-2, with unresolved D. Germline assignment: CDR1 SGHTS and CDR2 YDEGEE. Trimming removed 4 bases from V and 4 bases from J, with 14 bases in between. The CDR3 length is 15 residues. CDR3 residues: CASSHARHFTGELFF. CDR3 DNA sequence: TGTGCCAGCAGCCATGCTCGGCATTTCACCGGGGAGCTGTTTTTT.

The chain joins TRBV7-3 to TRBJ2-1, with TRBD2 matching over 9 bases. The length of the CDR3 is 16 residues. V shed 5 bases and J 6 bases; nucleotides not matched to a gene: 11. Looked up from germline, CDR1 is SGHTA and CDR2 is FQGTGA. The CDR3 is CASSPRAGGGPNEQFF. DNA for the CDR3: TGTGCCAGCAGCCCACGGGCGGGAGGGGGCCCCAATGAGCAGTTCTTC.

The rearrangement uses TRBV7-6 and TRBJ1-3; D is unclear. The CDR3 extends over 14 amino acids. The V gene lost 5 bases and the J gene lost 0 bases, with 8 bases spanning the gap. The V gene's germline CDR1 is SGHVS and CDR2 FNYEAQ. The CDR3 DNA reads TGTGCCAGCAGCAGGACGGTCTCTGGAAACACCATATATTTT. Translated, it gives CASSRTVSGNTIYF.

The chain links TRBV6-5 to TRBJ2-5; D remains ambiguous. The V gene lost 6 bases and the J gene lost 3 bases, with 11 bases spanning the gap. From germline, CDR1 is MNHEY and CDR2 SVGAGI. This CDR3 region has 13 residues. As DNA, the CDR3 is TGTGCCAGCAGCTCCCGAGGTGAAGAGACCCAGTACTTC. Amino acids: CASSSRGEETQYF.

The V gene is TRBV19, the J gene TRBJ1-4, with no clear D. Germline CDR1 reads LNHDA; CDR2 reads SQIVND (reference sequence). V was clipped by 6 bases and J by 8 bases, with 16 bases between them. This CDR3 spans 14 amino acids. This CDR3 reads CASRGRPSGEKLFF. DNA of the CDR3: TGTGCCAGTAGAGGGAGGCCCTCTGGAGAAAAACTGTTTTTT.

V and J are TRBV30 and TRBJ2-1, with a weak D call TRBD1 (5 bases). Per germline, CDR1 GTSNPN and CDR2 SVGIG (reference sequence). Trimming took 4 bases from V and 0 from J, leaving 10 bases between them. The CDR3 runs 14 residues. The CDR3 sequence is CAWTPGLSYNEQFF. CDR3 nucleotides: TGTGCCTGGACCCCAGGGCTCTCCTACAATGAGCAGTTCTTC.

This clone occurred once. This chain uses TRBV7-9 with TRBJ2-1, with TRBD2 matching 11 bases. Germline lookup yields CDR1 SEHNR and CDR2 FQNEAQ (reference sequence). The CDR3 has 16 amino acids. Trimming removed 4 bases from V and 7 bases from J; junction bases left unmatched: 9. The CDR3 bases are TGTGCCAGCAGCTCACCTCGGACTAGCGGGTTAAATGAGCAGTTCTTC. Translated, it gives CASSSPRTSGLNEQFF.

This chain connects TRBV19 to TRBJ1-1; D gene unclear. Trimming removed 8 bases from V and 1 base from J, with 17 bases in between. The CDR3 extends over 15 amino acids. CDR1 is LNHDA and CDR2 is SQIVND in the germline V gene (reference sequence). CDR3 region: CASGSSLDGNTEAFF. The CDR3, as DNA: TGTGCCAGTGGGTCGTCTTTGGACGGGAACACTGAAGCTTTCTTT.

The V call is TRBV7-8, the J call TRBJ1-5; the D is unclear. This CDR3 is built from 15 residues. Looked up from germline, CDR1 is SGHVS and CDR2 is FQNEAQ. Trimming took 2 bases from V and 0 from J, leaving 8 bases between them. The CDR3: CASSLQRYSNQPQHF. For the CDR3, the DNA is TGTGCCAGCAGCTTACAGCGCTATAGCAATCAGCCCCAGCATTTT.